A single sample gave rise to the 20 T cell receptor beta chains below, sequenced in a study of radiation and T cells in renal cell carcinoma. The treatment denotes: 15 Gy SBRT to primary tumor, nephrectomy 4 weeks later. Repertoires were generated with immunoSEQ multiplex PCR, while TCRdb's copy carries only in-frame clones and drops some. The repertoire holds over 15,000 clones, with less than 70% as singletons. The sequences come from tumor tissue, collected from a patient whose treatment included radiotherapy and nephrectomy. All receptors derive from a woman in her 70s with renal cell carcinoma.

The CDR3 reads CASSEPLNIQYF. The CDR3 DNA follows: TGTGCCAGCAGCGAGCCGCTCAACATTCAGTACTTC. This chain links TRBV7-2 with TRBJ2-4; D remains unclear. Germline V gene lookup returns CDR1 SGHTA and CDR2 FQGNSA. Trimming took 5 bases from V and 7 from J, leaving 9 bases between them. This CDR3 spans 12 amino acids.

In this sample, this clone turned up a few times. The chain recombines TRBV4-2 with TRBJ1-2; possible D gene TRBD1, 5 bases. CDR1 is LGHNA, CDR2 YNFKEQ, per germline. V dropped 0 bases and J dropped 0 bases, with 14 bases sitting between them. This CDR3 is built from 17 residues. CDR3 bases: TGTGCCAGCAGCCAAGAGGGCAGGGCGGGATCTAACTATGGCTACACCTTC. Translated: CASSQEGRAGSNYGYTF.

The rearrangement uses TRBV7-9 and TRBJ1-1, with a weak D call TRBD1 (5 bases). Germline-derived CDR1 and CDR2 are SEHNR and FQNEAQ (reference sequence). The CDR3 consists of 15 residues. V dropped 2 bases and J dropped 1 base, with 11 bases sitting between them. DNA for the CDR3: TGTGCCAGCAGCTTATTCACAGGATCGAACACTGAAGCTTTCTTT. This sequence encodes CASSLFTGSNTEAFF.

This clone was seen once. The CDR3 DNA follows: TGTGCCAGCGTGAACACCTACGAGCAGTACTTC. This sequence encodes CASVNTYEQYF. The rearrangement joins TRBV6-5 to TRBJ2-7; D is undetermined. From germline, CDR1 is MNHEY and CDR2 SVGAGI. There are 11 residues in the CDR3. The V and J ends lost 8 bases and 2 bases respectively, with 7 bases between them.

V is TRBV6-6 and J is TRBJ1-3, with D uncertain. The length of the CDR3 is 12 residues. V was clipped by 7 bases and J by 0 bases, with 4 bases between them. Germline loops: CDR1 MNHNY, CDR2 SVGAGI (reference sequence). CDR3 loop: CASMNSGNTIYF. CDR3 nucleotide sequence: TGTGCCAGCATGAACTCTGGAAACACCATATATTTT.

This clone was found a few times. The rearrangement joins TRBV27 to TRBJ1-6; 7 bases line up with TRBD1. The CDR3 has 14 amino acids. V trimming: 3 bases; J trimming: 9 bases; junction bases outside the gene matches: 5. Germline V CDR1 and CDR2: MNHEY, SMNVEV (reference sequence). The CDR3 loop reads CASSLGQQTSPLHF. The CDR3 DNA follows: TGTGCCAGCAGTTTGGGACAGCAGACTTCACCCCTCCACTTT.

This chain joins TRBV9 and TRBJ1-2; 9 bases align to TRBD1. This CDR3 has 15 residues. Germline CDR1 is SGDLS and CDR2 is YYNGEE. V shed 2 bases, J shed 0 bases, and the junction held 2 bases outside the gene matches. The CDR3 bases are TGTGCCAGCAGCGTGGGACAGGGCACTAACTATGGCTACACCTTC. This gives the protein CASSVGQGTNYGYTF. The variable domain in full, with the rest retrieved from reference TRBV9 and TRBJ1-2, is DSGVTQTPKHLITATGQRVTLRCSPRSGDLSVYWYQQSLDQGLQFLIQYYNGEERAKGNILERFSAQQFPDLHSELNLSSLELGDSALYFCASSVGQGTNYGYTFGSGTRLTVV.

The chain is built from TRBV19 and TRBJ2-7; 8 bases are a match to TRBD1. This CDR3 comprises 15 residues. The germline gives CDR1 LNHDA, CDR2 SQIVND (reference sequence). J gave up 0 bases and V 5 bases, and 6 bases lay outside the gene matches. The CDR3, as DNA: TGTGCCAGTAGTCAAGGACAGGGCAGCTCCTACGAGCAGTACTTC. Translating gives CASSQGQGSSYEQYF.

In its sample, this clone was seen a few times. The chain links TRBV4-3 to TRBJ1-2; the match to TRBD1 covers 8 bases. V shed 4 bases and J 7 bases; nucleotides not matched to a gene: 11. CDR3 length: 15 residues. CDR1 LGHNA and CDR2 YSLEER come from the germline V gene. Here the CDR3 DNA reads TGCGCCAGCAGCCCACGGGGGCAGGGGGCGAGTGGCTACACCTTC. Translated, it gives CASSPRGQGASGYTF.

The chain is built from TRBV7-2 and TRBJ1-2; no clear D. V lost 3 bases and J lost 8, with 16 bases in between. The CDR3 contains 14 residues. Germline CDR1 is SGHTA and CDR2 is FQGNSA. The CDR3 here is CASSFPLGTEGYTF. Here the CDR3 DNA reads TGTGCCAGCAGCTTTCCATTGGGAACAGAGGGCTACACCTTC.

The chain recombines TRBV19 with TRBJ1-1; D gene ambiguous. Germline V gives CDR1 LNHDA, CDR2 SQIVND (reference sequence). V lost 9 bases, J lost 7 bases, and 12 bases lay in between. The length of the CDR3 is 11 residues. DNA of the CDR3: TGTGCCAGCGTGAGGACGGGTGAAGCTTTCTTT. Protein: CASVRTGEAFF.

This chain joins TRBV4-3 and TRBJ2-5, with no clear D. Germline V gene sequence: CDR1 LGHNA, CDR2 YSLEER. V was pared by 5 bases and J by 2 bases, with 15 bases between. This CDR3 comprises 15 residues. CDR3 region: CASSVTLAAQETQYF. The CDR3 nucleotides read TGCGCCAGCAGCGTGACCTTGGCGGCACAAGAGACCCAGTACTTC.

The chain has TRBV9 and TRBJ1-2; tentative D call: TRBD1 (5 bases). CDR1 and CDR2 (germline): SGDLS, YYNGEE. This CDR3 has 13 amino acids. Trimming cost V 2 bases and J 3 bases, with 8 bases left between them. The CDR3 is CASSVSGDYGYTF. CDR3 DNA sequence: TGTGCCAGCAGCGTCTCGGGGGACTATGGCTACACCTTC.

The rearrangement joins TRBV7-3 to TRBJ1-1; 7 bases fit TRBD1. The V gene end was trimmed by 5 bases and the J gene end by 5 bases; junction bases not matched to a gene: 5. CDR3 length: 13 amino acids. Looked up from germline, CDR1 is SGHTA and CDR2 is FQGTGA. Written as DNA, the CDR3 is TGTGCCAGCAGCCACAGGGGAGGGACTGAAGCTTTCTTT. It codes for CASSHRGGTEAFF.

The J gene is TRBJ1-1, the V gene TRBV7-2, with TRBD1 as a possible D gene (6 bases). CDR3 size: 16 residues. Trimming took 5 bases from V and 0 from J, leaving 16 bases between them. Germline CDR1 reads SGHTA; CDR2 reads FQGNSA. The CDR3 DNA sequence: TGTGCCAGCAGCCTAGACAACAGGGCTTTGAACACTGAAGCTTTCTTT. Translated, it gives CASSLDNRALNTEAFF.

This clone occurred once. This sequence joins TRBV5-6 and TRBJ1-1; 7 bases are shared with TRBD1. The germline V gene has CDR1 SGHDT and CDR2 YYEEEE. The CDR3 contains 16 residues. The J segment lost 0 bases and the V segment lost 1 base, leaving 6 bases of the junction unmatched. The CDR3 loop reads CASSLPRTGLNTEAFF. CDR3 sequence (DNA): TGTGCCAGCAGCTTGCCGCGGACAGGATTGAACACTGAAGCTTTCTTT.

This chain uses TRBV27 with TRBJ1-5, with 7 bases matching TRBD1. The CDR3 loop spans 16 amino acids. In germline, CDR1 is MNHEY, CDR2 SMNVEV (reference sequence). Unmatched junction bases numbered 7, after V lost 2 bases and J lost 3 bases. The chain's CDR3 is CASSLGGDRVNQPQHF. DNA for the CDR3: TGTGCCAGCAGTTTAGGTGGAGACAGGGTCAATCAGCCCCAGCATTTT.

This chain links TRBV11-1 with TRBJ2-1, with D possibly being TRBD1 or TRBD2 (5 bases each). The CDR3 is 14 residues long. CDR1 and CDR2 (germline): SGHAT, FQDESV (reference sequence). Trimming took off 6 bases at V and 11 bases at J, with 20 bases between the two ends. CDR3 nucleotide sequence: TGTGCCAGCAGTATACCCTCCGGGACCCCCAAGCAGTTCTTC. This sequence encodes CASSIPSGTPKQFF.

Regarding this clone: Other DNA sequences in the sample encode the same CDR3. V usage is TRBV9 and J usage is TRBJ2-2, with D tentatively TRBD2 (6 bases). Germline CDR1 is SGDLS and CDR2 is YYNGEE. Between the trimmed V and J ends, which lost 3 bases and 0 bases, there was a span of 6 bases. This CDR3 spans 14 amino acids. The CDR3 DNA follows: TGTGCCAGCAGCGGGGGGGCGAACACCGGGGAGCTGTTTTTT. Its protein product is CASSGGANTGELFF.

The chain uses TRBV4-1 and TRBJ1-5; TRBD1 might be the D (6 bases). Trimming removed 2 bases from V and 3 bases from J, with 14 bases in between. Germline CDR1 MGHRA, CDR2 YSYEKL. CDR3 size: 16 residues. The CDR3 nucleotides are TGCGCCAGCAGCCAACAAATAGGGGGTGACAATCAGCCCCAGCATTTT. It codes for CASSQQIGGDNQPQHF.